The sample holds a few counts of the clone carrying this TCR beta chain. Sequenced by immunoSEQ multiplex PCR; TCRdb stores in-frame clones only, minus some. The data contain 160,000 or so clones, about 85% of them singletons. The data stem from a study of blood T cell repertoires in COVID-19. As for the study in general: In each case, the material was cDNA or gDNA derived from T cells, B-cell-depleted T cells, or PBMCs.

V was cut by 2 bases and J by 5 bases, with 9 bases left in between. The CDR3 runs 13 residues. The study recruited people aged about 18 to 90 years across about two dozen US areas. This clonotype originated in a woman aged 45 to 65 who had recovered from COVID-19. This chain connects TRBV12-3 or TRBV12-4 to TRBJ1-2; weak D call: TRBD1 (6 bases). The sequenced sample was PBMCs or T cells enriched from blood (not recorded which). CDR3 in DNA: TGTGCCAGCAGTTTAAGGGGGGGGTATGGCTACACCTTC. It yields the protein CASSLRGGYGYTF.